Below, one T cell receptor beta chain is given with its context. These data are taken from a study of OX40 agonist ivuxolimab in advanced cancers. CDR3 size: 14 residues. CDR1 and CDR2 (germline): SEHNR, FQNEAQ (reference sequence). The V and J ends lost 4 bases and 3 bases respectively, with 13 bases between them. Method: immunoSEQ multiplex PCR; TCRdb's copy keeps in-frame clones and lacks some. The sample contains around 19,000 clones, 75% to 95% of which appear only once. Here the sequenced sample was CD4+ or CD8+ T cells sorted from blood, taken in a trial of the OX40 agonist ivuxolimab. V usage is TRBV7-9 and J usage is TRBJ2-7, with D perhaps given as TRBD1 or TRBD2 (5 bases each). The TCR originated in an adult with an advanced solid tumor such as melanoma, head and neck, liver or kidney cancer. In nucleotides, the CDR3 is TGTGCCAGCAGCTCCGGGGCTAGCAACTACGAGCAGTACTTC. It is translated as CASSSGASNYEQYF.